This T cell receptor beta chain appears in the sequencing data of a study of blood T cell repertoires in COVID-19. Overall study: In each case, the material was cDNA or gDNA derived from T cells, B-cell-depleted T cells, or PBMCs.

The repertoire was sequenced with immunoSEQ multiplex PCR; TCRdb's copy has only in-frame clones and lacks some. In the table there are 150,000 to 200,000 clones, about 88% of which are singletons. The CDR3 contains 16 residues. Germline trimming cut 6 bases from V and 4 bases from J; bases unmatched to any gene: 9. The germline gives CDR1 MDHEN, CDR2 SYDVKM. The sample consisted of peripheral blood. This clonotype was obtained from a man between 18 and 35 years old who had recovered from COVID-19. The gene calls are TRBV28 and TRBJ2-2, with 9 bases fitting TRBD1. The CDR3 region is CASSLGQGMGTGELFF. CDR3 sequence (DNA): TGTGCCAGCAGCCTCGGACAGGGGATGGGCACCGGGGAGCTGTTTTTT.